In this sample, the clone carrying this T cell receptor (beta chain) turned up a few times. The antigen remains undetermined. The sample is drawn from a study of naive and memory T cell subsets. Whole-study results and caveats: No ground truth validated the naive and memory repertoire findings. Diversity fell and Gini index rose from naive through CM, EM, EMRA.

Per germline, CDR1 MDHEN and CDR2 SYDVKM. The CDR3 loop spans 14 amino acids. V lost 10 bases, J lost 5 bases, and 18 bases lay in between. An equimolar mix of two oligonucleotides served as the beta constant-region primer for TRBC1 and TRBC2. The ligated cDNA underwent four PCR rounds using SP2 and nested alpha and beta constant-region primers. TCRdb fed the UMI-ligation and nested PCR reads into MiXCR, producing one record per CDR3 protein. The data show roughly 8,000 distinct CDR3 sequences, less than 35% seen once. Separate alpha and beta amplification began at the second PCR step. Overnight CMV lysate stimulation of fresh PBMCs defined donor CMV status by CD4+ IFNgamma.

Source material: CD8+ TEMRA cells from blood. Stated subset: effector memory re-expressing CD45RA, CD45RA+ CD27-. The TCR comes from a human donor in good health. The J gene is TRBJ1-5, the V gene TRBV28, with D uncertain. In DNA form, the CDR3 reads TGTGCCACCTCCCCCGCGGACTCGGATCAGCCCCAGCATTTT. This encodes CATSPADSDQPQHF. The whole variable domain, filled in from reference TRBV28 and TRBJ1-5, reads DVKVTQSSRYLVKRTGEKVFLECVQDMDHENMFWYRQDPGLGLRLIYFSYDVKMKEKGDIPEGYSVSREKKERFSLILESASTNQTSMYLCATSPADSDQPQHFGDGTRLSIL.